These 24 T cell receptor beta chains share one sample of origin, sequenced in a study of cytomegalovirus exposure and HLA in healthy donors. PCR was performed using 60 Vbeta and 13 Jbeta primers. Clones were read by immunoSEQ multiplex PCR, and TCRdb kept only the in-frame ones, dropping some. The table has under 200,000 clones, 70% to 80% seen once. The sample consisted of PBMCs. The receptors shown here come from a woman in her 40s in good health and CMV-seronegative.

The gene calls are TRBV11-2 and TRBJ2-3, with 7 bases lining up with TRBD2. J gave up 6 bases and V 2 bases, and 5 bases lay outside the gene matches. This CDR3 spans 14 amino acids. The germline gives CDR1 SGHAT, CDR2 FQNNGV. CDR3: CASSLMGGSDTQYF. CDR3 bases: TGTGCCAGCAGCTTAATGGGCGGGAGCGATACGCAGTATTTT.

The rearrangement uses TRBV18 and TRBJ2-5; the match to TRBD1 covers 8 bases. The CDR3 contains 15 residues. The J segment lost 2 bases and the V segment lost 3 bases, leaving 5 bases of the junction unmatched. The germline CDR1 and CDR2 sequences are KGHSH and LQKENI. The CDR3 loop reads CASSPTGGHQETQYF. In DNA form, the CDR3 reads TGTGCCAGCTCACCCACAGGGGGTCATCAAGAGACCCAGTACTTC. Full variable domain (remainder filled in from reference TRBV18 and TRBJ2-5): NAGVMQNPRHLVRRRGQEARLRCSPMKGHSHVYWYRQLPEEGLKFMVYLQKENIIDESGMPKERFSAEFPKEGPSILRIQQVVRGDSAAYFCASSPTGGHQETQYFGPGTRLLVL.

At least ten counts were recorded for this clone. The V and J genes are TRBV4-1 and TRBJ1-5, with D perhaps TRBD1 (6 bases). This CDR3 comprises 17 residues. V was cut by 0 bases and J by 0 bases, with 12 bases left in between. Germline CDR1 and CDR2: MGHRA and YSYEKL. The CDR3 region is CASSQESQGFSNQPQHF. The CDR3 DNA reads as TGCGCCAGCAGCCAAGAATCCCAGGGGTTTAGCAATCAGCCCCAGCATTTT.

This clone appeared a few times. The chain's CDR3 is CASSLSRRGTDTEAFF. The CDR3 bases are TGCGCCAGCAGCCTCAGCCGGCGGGGGACGGACACTGAAGCTTTCTTT. This chain joins TRBV4-3 and TRBJ1-1; possibly TRBD1 for D (5 bases). Trimming left V 4 bases short and J 3 bases short, with 18 bases between. CDR1 is LGHNA and CDR2 is YSLEER in the germline V gene. The CDR3 runs 16 residues.

This clone was detected only a few times. The genes are TRBV11-2 and TRBJ1-5; no clear D gene. Germline V CDR1 and CDR2: SGHAT, FQNNGV. Trimming took off 2 bases at V and 4 bases at J, with 9 bases between the two ends. The CDR3 consists of 14 residues. For the CDR3, the DNA is TGTGCCAGCAGCTTAAGCACTGCTAATCAGCCCCAGCATTTT. Translating it yields CASSLSTANQPQHF.

This chain joins TRBV10-3 and TRBJ2-3; D might be TRBD2 (6 bases). The V gene lost 0 bases and the J gene lost 0 bases, with 16 bases spanning the gap. Per the germline V gene, CDR1 is ENHRY and CDR2 is SYGVKD. The CDR3 runs to 18 residues. CDR3 nucleotide sequence: TGTGCCATCAGTGAGTCTATCGGACGGGACTGGAGCACAGATACGCAGTATTTT. Protein product: CAISESIGRDWSTDTQYF.

This chain connects TRBV18 to TRBJ1-3; 9 nucleotides line up with TRBD1. Germline CDR1 KGHSH, CDR2 LQKENI. The J segment lost 4 bases and the V segment lost 2 bases, leaving 6 bases of the junction unmatched. This CDR3 contains 16 residues. CDR3 amino acids: CASSPSQGAGGNTIYF. The CDR3 region has the DNA TGTGCCAGCTCACCATCACAGGGGGCTGGAGGAAACACCATATATTTT.

This clone has only one observation. The chain is built from TRBV6-5 and TRBJ2-7; 8 nucleotides agree with TRBD1. Germline trimming cut 4 bases from V and 2 bases from J; bases unmatched to any gene: 7. Germline-derived CDR1 and CDR2 are MNHEY and SVGAGI. The CDR3 is 15 amino acids. The CDR3: CASSFGQGVTYEQYF. The CDR3 DNA follows: TGTGCCAGCAGTTTCGGACAGGGAGTCACCTACGAGCAGTACTTC.

The gene calls are TRBV27 and TRBJ1-6; D not resolved. The CDR3 has 14 amino acids. V was pared by 2 bases and J by 3 bases, with 5 bases between. Germline V gene lookup returns CDR1 MNHEY and CDR2 SMNVEV (reference sequence). This CDR3 is CASSLQIYNSPLHF. The CDR3 DNA is TGTGCCAGCAGTTTACAGATCTATAATTCACCCCTCCACTTT.

This chain links TRBV28 with TRBJ1-3; 7 bases align to TRBD1. Germline V lookup: CDR1 MDHEN, CDR2 SYDVKM. J lost 2 bases, V lost 4 bases, and 5 bases had no gene match. The CDR3 sequence is 15 residues long. CDR3 sequence (DNA): TGTGCCAGCAGTTCACAGGGGACTGCTGGAAACACCATATATTTT. The encoded protein is CASSSQGTAGNTIYF. Full variable domain (remainder filled in from reference TRBV28 and TRBJ1-3): DVKVTQSSRYLVKRTGEKVFLECVQDMDHENMFWYRQDPGLGLRLIYFSYDVKMKEKGDIPEGYSVSREKKERFSLILESASTNQTSMYLCASSSQGTAGNTIYFGEGSWLTVV.

In this sample, this clone turned up a few times. This chain joins TRBV6-1 and TRBJ1-4; D perhaps matches TRBD1 (5 bases). The CDR3 consists of 13 residues. From germline, CDR1 is MNHNS and CDR2 SASEGT. V was pared by 9 bases and J by 8 bases, with 16 bases between. The CDR3 nucleotides read TGTGCCAGTGAGGGACTATCTGGGGAAAAACTGTTTTTT. Translating it yields CASEGLSGEKLFF.

The V call is TRBV10-3, the J call TRBJ2-3, with D hard to call. Germline values: CDR1 ENHRY, CDR2 SYGVKD. The CDR3 has 16 residues. V lost 0 bases and J 0 bases, leaving 10 bases between the germline ends. This CDR3 is CAISESETASTDTQYF. CDR3 sequence (DNA): TGTGCCATCAGTGAGTCGGAAACAGCTAGCACAGATACGCAGTATTTT.

The chain combines TRBV27 with TRBJ2-7, with D uncertain. The germline gives CDR1 MNHEY, CDR2 SMNVEV (reference sequence). With 2 bases removed from V and 2 bases from J, the gap between germline ends came to 13 bases. The CDR3 loop spans 15 amino acids. The CDR3 loop reads CASSLQVGTAYEQYF. The DNA for the CDR3 is TGTGCCAGCAGTTTACAGGTCGGTACGGCCTACGAGCAGTACTTC.

V is TRBV7-9 and J is TRBJ2-6; possible D gene TRBD1, 6 bases. The germline CDR1 and CDR2 sequences are SEHNR and FQNEAQ (reference sequence). There are 16 residues in the CDR3. The germline V and J ends were trimmed by 1 base and 2 bases, with 9 bases remaining between them. The CDR3 nucleotides read TGTGCCAGCAGCTTAGGGGCAGGGGCTGGGGCCAACGTCCTGACTTTC. Its translation is CASSLGAGAGANVLTF. Supplemented by reference TRBV7-9 and TRBJ2-6, the full variable domain reads DTGVSQNPRHKITKRGQNVTFRCDPISEHNRLYWYRQTLGQGPEFLTYFQNEAQLEKSRLLSDRFSAERPKGSFSTLEIQRTEQGDSAMYLCASSLGAGAGANVLTFGAGSRLTVL.

The rearrangement uses TRBV5-5 and TRBJ1-5; D possibly corresponds to TRBD1 (6 bases). Between the trimmed V and J ends, which lost 3 bases and 7 bases, there was a span of 17 bases. CDR1 is SGHKS and CDR2 is YYEKEE in the germline V gene (reference sequence). The CDR3 totals 15 residues. CDR3 bases: TGTGCCAGCAGCTCCTCATCGGGACACGCCCAGCCCCAGCATTTT. It encodes CASSSSSGHAQPQHF.

This chain links TRBV6-1 with TRBJ2-3, with a possible D match to TRBD2 (6 bases). The ends were cut back, 4 bases at V and 3 bases at J, with 17 bases in the middle. The germline gives CDR1 MNHNS, CDR2 SASEGT. The CDR3 spans 16 residues. The CDR3 DNA reads TGTGCCAGCAGTGTCGCTGGCGGGATGGGTACAGATACGCAGTATTTT. Its protein is CASSVAGGMGTDTQYF.

In regard to this clone: At one end the junction does not follow the germline gene, possibly because of a read error. The chain is built from TRBV7-9 and TRBJ1-1, with D perhaps matching TRBD1 (5 bases). Germline CDR1 is SEHNR and CDR2 is FQNEAQ (reference sequence). The CDR3 is 14 amino acids. The CDR3 loop is CSSTSGLQVTEAFF. For the CDR3, the DNA is TGTTCCAGCACCTCGGGACTCCAGGTCACTGAAGCTTTCTTT.

This sequence joins TRBV7-8 and TRBJ1-3; no clear D. The V and J ends lost 3 bases and 4 bases respectively, with 22 bases between them. Germline V gene lookup returns CDR1 SGHVS and CDR2 FQNEAQ. The CDR3 is made up of 18 amino acids. In nucleotides, the CDR3 is TGTGCCAGCAGCTTGCAACAGCCGATAGGTATCCCCGGAAACACCATATATTTT. Translated: CASSLQQPIGIPGNTIYF.

The rearrangement links TRBV15 to TRBJ2-7, with a possible D match to TRBD2 (6 bases). The germline V and J ends were trimmed by 1 base and 3 bases, with 7 bases remaining between them. In germline, CDR1 is LNHNV, CDR2 YYDKDF (reference sequence). This CDR3 is built from 13 residues. CDR3 sequence reads: CATSRVEGYEQYF. The CDR3 region has the DNA TGTGCCACCAGCAGAGTGGAGGGCTACGAGCAGTACTTC.

The chain carries TRBV30 and TRBJ1-2; no reliable D call. V was trimmed by 0 bases and J by 8 bases, leaving 7 bases between them. The CDR3 has 11 amino acids. In germline, CDR1 is GTSNPN, CDR2 SVGIG (reference sequence). The CDR3 nucleotides read TGTGCCTGGAGTGTGGGCCTAGGCTACACCTTC. Its protein product is CAWSVGLGYTF.

The V and J genes are TRBV14 and TRBJ2-2; possibly TRBD1 for D (6 bases). Germline V CDR1 and CDR2: SGHDN, FVKESK. This CDR3 has 14 residues. V lost 6 bases, J lost 2 bases, and 10 bases lay in between. The CDR3 DNA follows: TGTGCCAGCAGATCCGGGACAAACACCGGGGAGCTGTTTTTT. Translated, it gives CASRSGTNTGELFF.

This clone was detected once. The chain combines TRBV6-1 with TRBJ2-2, with 14 bases fitting TRBD2. V dropped 4 bases and J dropped 4; count of bases not matched to a gene: 8. CDR1 MNHNS and CDR2 SASEGT come from the germline V gene. This CDR3 is 18 amino acids long. The CDR3 is CASSALTSGGAFTGELFF. CDR3 nucleotides: TGTGCCAGCAGTGCCCTGACTAGCGGGGGGGCATTCACCGGGGAGCTGTTTTTT.

This clone was observed a handful of times. V gene TRBV7-3 combines with J gene TRBJ2-7, with D maybe TRBD2 (6 bases). Trimming took off 2 bases at V and 6 bases at J, with 14 bases between the two ends. The CDR3 covers 14 residues. CDR1 is SGHTA, CDR2 FQGTGA, per germline. DNA for the CDR3: TGTGCCAGCAGCTTAGGTTCGGGGGTTGGCGAGCAGTACTTC. It translates to CASSLGSGVGEQYF.

CDR3 amino acids: CASSKESSLRLDTQYF. DNA for the CDR3: TGTGCCAGCAGCAAAGAGAGTAGCCTCAGACTAGATACGCAGTATTTT. The chain uses TRBV21-1 and TRBJ2-3; the table's D call of TRBD2 was not tested on the DNA. TRBV21-1 is labeled a pseudogene. The CDR3 length is 16 residues.